These T cell receptor beta chains were read from a single sample in a study of T cells in Graves' hyperthyroidism and ophthalmopathy. TCRdb passed the multiplex PCR reads through MiXCR, listing each CDR3 protein once. The sample has 700,000 or so distinct CDR3 sequences, roughly 15% seen once. Material: blood. These receptors were taken from a man between 18 and 29 years old with Graves' hyperthyroidism. The CDR3 runs from the conserved cysteine through the conserved F or W. D genes are given only for firm matches.

>TRBV18|TRBD1
CASSPRTGGAGAEAFF
>TRBV7-6|.
CASSLASGRGILTDTQYF
>TRBV29-1|.
CSVSSRSGVKAYEQYF
>TRBV20-1|.
CSAFDGPQETQYF
>TRBV11-3|TRBD2
CASGRGSTDTQYF
>TRBV5-1|TRBD1
CASSPLPGQGSYEQYF
>TRBV6-6|TRBD1
CASSYRDRYGYTF
>TRBV7-2|TRBD2
CASSSGWEGYEQYF
>TRBV6-2/TRBV6-3|TRBD2
CASSLGLAGASYEQYF
>TRBV5-6|TRBD1
CASSIGQGHYGYTF
>TRBV5-6|TRBD2
CASSLKASGYYNEQFF
>TRBV2|TRBD1
CASGPGQGYNEQFF
>TRBV12-3/TRBV12-4|.
CASSSPNRISRGARDRDEQFF
>TRBV29-1|TRBD1
CSARGRDSFYEQYF
>TRBV2|.
CASSEGPGQETQYF
>TRBV7-8|.
CASSARVNTQYF
>TRBV10-3|.
CAISPGGGTAYEQYF
>TRBV14|.
CASSQGPGSIEQYF
>TRBV19|TRBD1
CASSTGTGGLWSNQPQHF
>TRBV4-3|.
CASSEYRDGETQYF
>TRBV5-1|.
CASSLQGAPYNEQFF
>TRBV6-5|.
CASSFAGAAGHEQYF
>TRBV20-1|.
CSALDLGSGNTIYF
>TRBV6-2/TRBV6-3|.
CASSSSGTGKYEQYF
>TRBV7-2|.
CASSFRESRGYTF
>TRBV19|TRBD2
CASSRFSGTSLYEQYF
>TRBV6-1|TRBD1
CASSEGQRYEQYF
>TRBV5-1|.
CASSLVAGSTDTQYF
>TRBV10-3|TRBD2
CAISELAGGHNEQFF
>TRBV18|.
CASSTGDSMNTEAFF
>TRBV6-1|.
CASSPGRVEGLNIQYF
>TRBV20-1|TRBD2
CSARDGTSIEQYF
>TRBV12-3/TRBV12-4|TRBD2
CASSLYGTSGRNEQFF
>TRBV5-6|.
CASSFATNEKLFF
>TRBV7-2|.
CASSPRATTDTQYF
>TRBV2|.
CASWGTVYGYTF
>TRBV5-6|.
CASSWVEDGYTF
>TRBV28|TRBD1
CASSETGAREQFF
>TRBV19|TRBD2
CASSIGLAGLNEQFF
>TRBV6-6|.
CASSYGQTTNNEQFF
>TRBV24-1|.
CATSFGIQETQYF
>TRBV29-1|.
CSVGARSPTDTQYF
>TRBV5-4|TRBD2
CASSLAAWTSGRMGEQFF
>TRBV12-3/TRBV12-4|.
CASSFGRGGEKLFF
>TRBV20-1|.
CSARVLTGKAGNTIYF
>TRBV5-1|.
CASSFGAKDTQYF
>TRBV24-1|.
CATSDPRQGPGVAARDEQFF
>TRBV6-1|TRBD2
CATEAGGNTGELFF
>TRBV9|.
CASSVRAGDNEQFF
>TRBV2|.
CASSGTAKSQPQHF
>TRBV2|.
CASSPDGPTVAFF
>TRBV12-3/TRBV12-4|.
CASSLGTSVFF
>TRBV28|TRBD1
CASSSQNRGPRQPQHF
>TRBV28|.
CASGNAYFGAFF
>TRBV12-3/TRBV12-4|TRBD1
CASGQGVTPETQYF
>TRBV15|.
CATRGPNQPQHF
>TRBV28|TRBD1
CASRIQGASYEQYF
>TRBV28|.
CASSLGTLNEKLFF